The clone carrying this T cell receptor beta chain was counted at least ten times. J lost 5 bases, V lost 5 bases, and 5 bases had no gene match. This CDR3 has 13 amino acids. The germline V gene has CDR1 ENHRY and CDR2 SYGVKD. The sample comes from a study of quantifying T cell responses using KT2 cells. Overall study: Reverse transcription used primers in the TCR alpha and beta constant regions. Under optimum conditions, T4 ligation efficiency was estimated at more than 8.5%.

Unfractionated PBMC were spiked with known numbers of KT2 clone cells. A range of KT2-to-PBMC ratios was made using fixed PBMC numbers. The cDNA 3' end received a ligated oligonucleotide with a UMI. The first PCR ran approximately 4 cycles with an equimolar RC1.1 and RC1.2 beta primer mix. Starting with the second PCR, alpha and beta TCR chains went through separate processing. In TCRdb, the UMI-ligation and nested PCR reads were re-called with MiXCR into one record per CDR3 protein. This table has approximately 57,000 distinct CDR3 sequences, roughly an eighth appearing once. The chain is built from TRBV10-3 and TRBJ1-2; 7 positions agree with TRBD1. Sequenced sample: PBMCs spiked with cells of the T cell clone KT2. This TCR was recovered from a human donor. The CDR3 nucleotides read TGTGCCATCAGTTCTGACAGGGATTATGGCTACACCTTC. Its translation: CAISSDRDYGYTF.